The source of this T cell receptor beta chain is a study of blood T cell repertoires in COVID-19 (dated by TCRdb to between 2020 and 2021). Context from the whole study: Samples covering the acute and convalescent phases of COVID-19 were provided by collaborators in the United States, Italy and Spain. The prospective study material was composed of cDNA or gDNA derived from T cells, B-cell-depleted T cells, or PBMCs. The dataset comprised deeply sampled blood TCRbeta repertoires from subjects exposed to, actively infected with, or recovered from COVID-19. The repertoires were made available in a free public database intended to serve as a resource for research on the immune response to SARS-CoV-2. Samples were obtained from the ongoing ImmuneRACE study (first 160 participants) and from 1,200 or so subjects provided by 6 global collaborators. The sample metadata nearly always contained a de-identified subject ID, COVID-19 status, age in years and sex. Where HLA class I and class II types were available, the types were taken from metadata supplied by the sample provider, not from assay-based typing.

Each collaborating institution followed its own protocols to collect whole blood in K2EDTA tubes. For TCRbeta analysis, collaborators shipped samples as frozen whole blood, isolated PBMCs, or DNA extracted from either of those sample types. The immunoSEQ Assay, a bias-controlled multiplex PCR, was used to amplify TCRbeta CDR3 regions from genomic DNA. On the authors' methods: Within the assay, amplification of reference gene primers was used to estimate how many nucleated cells each sample contained. To quantify the absolute abundance of each unique TCRbeta CDR3 rearrangement, sequence reads were collapsed and filtered. For each sample, productive Simpson clonality was calculated as the square root of Simpson's diversity index across productive rearrangements. Entries here come from immuneACCESS through TCRdb and include only in-frame sequences with V and J called. Some clones fail to appear in such tables; in the studies checked, an unresolved V gene covers under half of the shortfall, and the cause of the remainder is unknown. D and trimming were read from the DNA, whereas the V and J calls and clone size are those reported in that table. The sample yields under 75,000 clones; more than 85% were counted once. The ten top clones hold 3.5% to 5.5% of the sample.

Turning to this clone: This clone's antigen is unknown. The sample holds no much larger clone one base away, and base qualities are not on file.

What the work shows at the level of the full study, not this receptor alone: The amount of clinical and demographic metadata varied by source and participant and was provided uncurated.

V is pared back by 7 bases and J by 5 bases, with 15 bases lying between the germline termini. The CDR3 numbers 13 residues from cysteine through phenylalanine. CDR3 DNA only is kept here, 39 bases in frame from base 1. CDR1 LNHDA and CDR2 SQIVND are derived from the germline V gene (reference sequence). The sample was peripheral blood. The rearranged chain carries TRBV19 and TRBJ2-7; the D region possibly corresponds to TRBD2 (6 bases align). This sequence originates from a man between 45 and 60 years old with active COVID-19. The DNA sequence reads TGTGCCAGTACCGATGCGGGGCACGACGAGCAGTACTTC. Its product reads: CASTDAGHDEQYF. The full variable domain, with segments outside the CDR3 supplied by the reference TRBV19 and TRBJ2-7 proteins, appears as DGGITQSPKYLFRKEGQNVTLSCEQNLNHDAMYWYRQDPGQGLRLIYYSQIVNDFQKGDIAEGYSVSREKKESFPLTVTSAQKNPTAFYLCASTDAGHDEQYFGPGTRLTVT.